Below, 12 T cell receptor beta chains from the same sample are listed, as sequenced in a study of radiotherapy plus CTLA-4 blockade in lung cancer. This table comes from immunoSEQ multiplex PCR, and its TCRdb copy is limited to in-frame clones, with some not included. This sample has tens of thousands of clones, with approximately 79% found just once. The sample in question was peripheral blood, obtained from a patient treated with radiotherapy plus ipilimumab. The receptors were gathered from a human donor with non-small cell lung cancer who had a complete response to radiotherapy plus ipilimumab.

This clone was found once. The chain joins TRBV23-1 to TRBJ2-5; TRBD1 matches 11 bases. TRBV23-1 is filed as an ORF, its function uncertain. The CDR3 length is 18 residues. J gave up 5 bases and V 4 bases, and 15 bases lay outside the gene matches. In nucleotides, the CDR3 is TGCGCCAGCAGTCCCAAACTGGTCCCGGACAGGGGGCGGGAGACCCAGTACTTC. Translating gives CASSPKLVPDRGRETQYF.

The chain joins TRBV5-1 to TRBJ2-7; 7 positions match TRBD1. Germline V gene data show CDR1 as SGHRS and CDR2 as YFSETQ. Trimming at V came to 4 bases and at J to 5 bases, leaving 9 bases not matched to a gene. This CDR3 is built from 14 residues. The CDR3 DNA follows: TGCGCCAGCAGCGAATACAGGGGTTCCAACGAGCAGTACTTC. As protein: CASSEYRGSNEQYF.

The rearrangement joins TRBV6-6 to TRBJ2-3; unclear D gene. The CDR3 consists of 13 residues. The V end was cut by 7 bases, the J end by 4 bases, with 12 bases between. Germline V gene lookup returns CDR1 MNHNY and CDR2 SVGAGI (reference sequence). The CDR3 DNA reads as TGTGCCAGCACTAACCCCCCAGCAGATACGCAGTATTTT. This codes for CASTNPPADTQYF.

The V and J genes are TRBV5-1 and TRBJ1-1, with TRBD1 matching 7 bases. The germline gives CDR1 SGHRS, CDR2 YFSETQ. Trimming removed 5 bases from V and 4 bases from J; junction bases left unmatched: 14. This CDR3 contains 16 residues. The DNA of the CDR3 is TGCGCCAGCAGTCGACAGGGTGAATCTGGGTTCACTGAAGCTTTCTTT. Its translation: CASSRQGESGFTEAFF. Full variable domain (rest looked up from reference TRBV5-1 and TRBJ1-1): KAGVTQTPRYLIKTRGQQVTLSCSPISGHRSVSWYQQTPGQGLQFLFEYFSETQRNKGNFPGRFSGRQFSNSRSEMNVSTLELGDSALYLCASSRQGESGFTEAFFGQGTRLTVV.

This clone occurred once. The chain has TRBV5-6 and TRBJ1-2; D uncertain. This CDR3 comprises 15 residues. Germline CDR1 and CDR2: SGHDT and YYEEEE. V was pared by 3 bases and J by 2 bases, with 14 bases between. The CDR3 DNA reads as TGTGCCAGCAGCTGGGAAACGGTGGGGAACTATGGCTACACCTTC. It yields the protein CASSWETVGNYGYTF.

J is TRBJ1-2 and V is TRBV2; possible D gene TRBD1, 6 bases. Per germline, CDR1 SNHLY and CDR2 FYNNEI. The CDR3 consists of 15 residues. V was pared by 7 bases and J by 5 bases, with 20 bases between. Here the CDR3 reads CASIPGGLPFYGYTF. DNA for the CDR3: TGTGCCAGCATCCCGGGGGGGCTGCCATTTTATGGCTACACCTTC.

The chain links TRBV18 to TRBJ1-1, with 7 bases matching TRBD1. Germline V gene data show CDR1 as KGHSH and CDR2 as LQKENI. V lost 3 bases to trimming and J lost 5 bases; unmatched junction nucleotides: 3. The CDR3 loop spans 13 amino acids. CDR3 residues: CASSPDRQTEAFF. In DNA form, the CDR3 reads TGTGCCAGCTCACCGGACAGGCAGACTGAAGCTTTCTTT. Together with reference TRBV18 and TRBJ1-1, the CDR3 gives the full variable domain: NAGVMQNPRHLVRRRGQEARLRCSPMKGHSHVYWYRQLPEEGLKFMVYLQKENIIDESGMPKERFSAEFPKEGPSILRIQQVVRGDSAAYFCASSPDRQTEAFFGQGTRLTVV.

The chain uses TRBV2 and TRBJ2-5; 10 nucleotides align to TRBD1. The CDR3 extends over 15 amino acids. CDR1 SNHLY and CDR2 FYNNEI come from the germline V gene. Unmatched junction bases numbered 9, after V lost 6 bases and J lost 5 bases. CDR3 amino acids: CASRMMTGGLETQYF. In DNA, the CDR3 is TGTGCCAGCAGAATGATGACAGGGGGCCTGGAGACCCAGTACTTC.

The CDR3 loop reads CASSQEGGGTDTQYF. CDR3 nucleotides: TGCGCCAGCAGCCAAGAAGGCGGGGGCACAGATACGCAGTATTTT. The V and J genes are TRBV4-3 and TRBJ2-3; D is perhaps TRBD2 (6 bases). This CDR3 has 15 residues. Germline V gives CDR1 LGHNA, CDR2 YSLEER. The V gene lost 0 bases and the J gene lost 1 base, with 8 bases spanning the gap.

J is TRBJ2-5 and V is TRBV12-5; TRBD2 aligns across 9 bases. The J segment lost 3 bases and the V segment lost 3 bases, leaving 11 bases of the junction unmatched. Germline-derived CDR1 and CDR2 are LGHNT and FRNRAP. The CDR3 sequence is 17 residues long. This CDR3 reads CASGFLRLAADEETQYF. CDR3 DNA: TGTGCTAGTGGTTTCCTCAGACTAGCGGCTGATGAAGAGACCCAGTACTTC.

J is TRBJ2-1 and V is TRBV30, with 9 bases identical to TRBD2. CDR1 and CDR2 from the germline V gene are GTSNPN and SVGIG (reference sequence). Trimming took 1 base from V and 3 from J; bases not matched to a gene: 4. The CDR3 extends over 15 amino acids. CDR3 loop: CAWSERGVLYNEQFF. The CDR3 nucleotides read TGTGCCTGGAGTGAGCGGGGGGTCCTCTACAATGAGCAGTTCTTC.

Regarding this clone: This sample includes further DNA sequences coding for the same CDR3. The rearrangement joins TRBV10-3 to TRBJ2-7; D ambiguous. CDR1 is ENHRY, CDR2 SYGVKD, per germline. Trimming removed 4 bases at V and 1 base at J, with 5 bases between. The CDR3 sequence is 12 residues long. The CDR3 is CAISAESYEQYV. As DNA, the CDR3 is TGTGCCATCAGTGCTGAATCCTACGAGCAGTACGTC.